The 27 T cell receptor beta chains in this list originate from one sample, sequenced in a study of cytomegalovirus exposure and HLA in healthy donors. Produced via immunoSEQ multiplex PCR; TCRdb's table is partial and in-frame only. The table lists 65,000 to 80,000 clones, about 94% of them singletons. Sequencing was performed on PBMCs. Receptors originate from a woman between 18 and 29 years old in good health and CMV-seronegative.

This chain links TRBV7-3 with TRBJ2-3, with D unresolved. The CDR3 contains 14 residues. Trimming took 5 bases from V and 2 from J, leaving 11 bases between them. Germline CDR1 SGHTA, CDR2 FQGTGA. Here the CDR3 DNA reads TGTGCCAGCAGCCCGAGTCAGGCCACAGATACGCAGTATTTT. This sequence encodes CASSPSQATDTQYF.

The chain combines TRBV5-6 with TRBJ2-7, with 9 bases fitting TRBD2. In germline, CDR1 is SGHDT, CDR2 YYEEEE. Trimming cost V 0 bases and J 6 bases; bases outside gene matches: 10. This CDR3 is 16 amino acids long. CDR3 protein: CASSLDIAGAEGEQYF. The CDR3, as DNA: TGTGCCAGCAGCTTGGATATAGCGGGGGCCGAGGGCGAGCAGTACTTC. Looking up the rest from reference TRBV5-6 and TRBJ2-7 gives the full variable domain: DAGVTQSPTHLIKTRGQQVTLRCSPKSGHDTVSWYQQALGQGPQFIFQYYEEEERQRGNFPDRFSGHQFPNYSSELNVNALLLGDSALYLCASSLDIAGAEGEQYFGPGTRLTVT.

The V and J genes are TRBV30 and TRBJ1-2, with 7 bases fitting TRBD1. V was pared by 7 bases and J by 5 bases, with 10 bases of the junction left unmatched. Germline CDR1 and CDR2: GTSNPN and SVGIG (reference sequence). The CDR3 is 13 amino acids. The CDR3 DNA reads as TGTGCCTCTACCGGGACAGAAGTTTATGGCTACACCTTC. Amino acid sequence: CASTGTEVYGYTF.

V gene TRBV29-1 combines with J gene TRBJ2-1; 7 nucleotides line up with TRBD1. The germline CDR1 and CDR2 sequences are SQVTM and ANQGSEA. The CDR3 is 10 amino acids. With V trimmed by 7 bases and J by 6 bases, 0 bases remained unmatched. The CDR3 region has the DNA TGCAGCGCAGGGGGCAATGAGCAGTTCTTC. It is translated as CSAGGNEQFF.

The chain couples TRBV4-3 to TRBJ1-1, with D uncertain. V lost 4 bases and J 0 bases, leaving 6 bases between the germline ends. The CDR3 has 13 residues. Germline V gene lookup returns CDR1 LGHNA and CDR2 YSLEER. In DNA form, the CDR3 reads TGCGCCAGCAGCCGGCAACTGAACACTGAAGCTTTCTTT. Translation: CASSRQLNTEAFF.

This chain connects TRBV4-2 to TRBJ2-2, with TRBD2 matching 9 bases. The CDR3 contains 17 residues. The V segment lost 4 bases and the J segment 4 bases; nucleotides outside the gene matches: 10. The V gene's germline CDR1 is LGHNA and CDR2 YNFKEQ. The CDR3 sequence: CASSLEAGGPSTGELFF. The DNA for the CDR3 is TGTGCCAGCAGCCTTGAGGCGGGGGGGCCCAGCACCGGGGAGCTGTTTTTT.

The chain is built from TRBV19 and TRBJ2-7, with TRBD2 identical over 8 bases. The V segment lost 6 bases and the J segment 4 bases; nucleotides outside the gene matches: 11. This CDR3 region has 15 residues. Germline assignment: CDR1 LNHDA and CDR2 SQIVND (reference sequence). In DNA form, the CDR3 reads TGTGCCAGTAGCCCCGCCGGGACTAGACCTTACGAGCAGTACTTC. Its translation is CASSPAGTRPYEQYF.

The count of this clone is one. The chain employs TRBV7-2 and TRBJ2-6; D unresolved. In germline, CDR1 is SGHTA, CDR2 FQGNSA. The CDR3 has 16 residues. V was cut by 5 bases and J by 0 bases, with 11 bases left in between. This CDR3 is CASSRGTISGANVLTF. The CDR3 bases are TGTGCCAGCAGCCGCGGTACTATCTCTGGGGCCAACGTCCTGACTTTC.

This rearrangement joins TRBV27 to TRBJ2-2; the D is unclear. Trimming left V 2 bases short and J 6 bases short, with 10 bases between. Germline V gives CDR1 MNHEY, CDR2 SMNVEV (reference sequence). The CDR3 contains 14 residues. The CDR3 spells CASSLELVAGELFF. The CDR3 coding sequence is TGTGCCAGCAGTTTAGAACTCGTTGCCGGGGAGCTGTTTTTT.

V and J are TRBV9 and TRBJ2-5, with 8 bases identical to TRBD2. V lost 2 bases to trimming and J lost 5 bases; unmatched junction nucleotides: 11. The germline gives CDR1 SGDLS, CDR2 YYNGEE. The CDR3 consists of 16 residues. CDR3 DNA sequence: TGTGCCAGCAGCGTTGCCCCCCCGGGGGGGCATGAGACCCAGTACTTC. Translation gives CASSVAPPGGHETQYF.

The rearrangement uses TRBV5-6 and TRBJ1-1, with D possibly TRBD1 on 6 matching bases. The CDR3 extends over 12 amino acids. Trimming took 2 bases from V and 4 from J, leaving 6 bases between them. Germline CDR1 SGHDT, CDR2 YYEEEE. The CDR3 loop is CASSFRGTEAFF. The CDR3 nucleotides are TGTGCCAGCAGCTTCAGGGGCACTGAAGCTTTCTTT.

The V and J genes are TRBV11-2 and TRBJ2-1, with 15 bases matching TRBD2. The CDR3 consists of 19 residues. Germline V gene sequence: CDR1 SGHAT, CDR2 FQNNGV. After removal of 4 bases from V and 7 bases from J, the junction contained 14 bases not matched to a gene. The CDR3 loop is CASSSLLGTSGRLGNEQFF. CDR3 nucleotides: TGTGCCAGCAGCTCACTACTGGGGACTAGCGGGAGGCTAGGGAATGAGCAGTTCTTC.

This chain uses TRBV6-6 with TRBJ2-2; 8 bases agree with TRBD2. The junction had 8 bases not matched to a gene; V was cut back by 6 bases and J by 5 bases. The CDR3 runs 15 residues. CDR1 and CDR2 from the germline V gene are MNHNY and SVGAGI (reference sequence). The CDR3 sequence: CASRSSSGRTGELFF. The CDR3 nucleotides read TGTGCCAGCAGGAGTTCCAGCGGGAGAACCGGGGAGCTGTTTTTT.

The V and J genes are TRBV5-6 and TRBJ1-3; D not certain. The CDR3 contains 13 residues. Germline V lookup: CDR1 SGHDT, CDR2 YYEEEE. V shed 1 base and J shed 6 bases, with 8 bases lying between them. The CDR3 region has the DNA TGTGCCAGCAGCTTGTACAGCACAAACACCATATATTTT. Residues: CASSLYSTNTIYF. The variable domain in full, with the rest retrieved from reference TRBV5-6 and TRBJ1-3, is DAGVTQSPTHLIKTRGQQVTLRCSPKSGHDTVSWYQQALGQGPQFIFQYYEEEERQRGNFPDRFSGHQFPNYSSELNVNALLLGDSALYLCASSLYSTNTIYFGEGSWLTVV.

The J gene is TRBJ2-7, the V gene TRBV19; perhaps TRBD1 as D (6 bases). The CDR3 consists of 15 residues. The germline CDR1 and CDR2 sequences are LNHDA and SQIVND (reference sequence). Trimming left V 4 bases short and J 7 bases short, with 20 bases between. CDR3 coding DNA: TGTGCCAGTAGTACAGGGGCAGGGAGATCGATGGAGCAGTACTTC. Encoded protein: CASSTGAGRSMEQYF.

This clone has a handful of counts. V usage is TRBV4-3 and J usage is TRBJ2-1; TRBD2 might be the D (5 bases). CDR3 length: 14 residues. CDR1 LGHNA and CDR2 YSLEER come from the germline V gene. V shed 3 bases and J shed 5 bases, with 11 bases lying between them. CDR3 residues: CASSQDSNNNEQFF. The CDR3 region has the DNA TGCGCCAGCAGCCAGGACTCCAATAACAATGAGCAGTTCTTC.

The genes are TRBV29-1 and TRBJ2-1, with 9 bases matching TRBD2. This CDR3 comprises 13 residues. Trimming took 4 bases from V and 4 from J; bases not matched to a gene: 2. Germline lookup yields CDR1 SQVTM and CDR2 ANQGSEA. The CDR3, as DNA: TGCAGCGTTGGCGGGAGGGCGTACAATGAGCAGTTCTTC. This encodes CSVGGRAYNEQFF.

This chain connects TRBV12-5 to TRBJ1-3; D unresolved. V dropped 6 bases and J dropped 0 bases, with 12 bases sitting between them. The CDR3 runs 15 residues. The germline V gene encodes CDR1 LGHNT and CDR2 FRNRAP. CDR3: CASGPAEDSGNTIYF. DNA of the CDR3: TGTGCTAGTGGCCCGGCGGAAGACTCTGGAAACACCATATATTTT.

The chain combines TRBV10-3 with TRBJ2-2; 7 bases agree with TRBD2. The germline V gene has CDR1 ENHRY and CDR2 SYGVKD. V gave up 8 bases and J gave up 1 base; unmatched junction bases: 4. CDR3 length: 14 amino acids. CDR3 sequence (DNA): TGTGCCATCGGTGGGGGGGAGAACACCGGGGAGCTGTTTTTT. Translating gives CAIGGGENTGELFF.

The gene calls are TRBV7-2 and TRBJ1-5, with D possibly TRBD1 on 5 matching bases. CDR1 and CDR2 from the germline V gene are SGHTA and FQGNSA. The CDR3 is 13 residues long. Trimming cost V 3 bases and J 5 bases, with 8 bases left between them. As DNA, the CDR3 is TGTGCCAGCAGCTTCTCAGGGTATCAGCCCCAGCATTTT. Residues: CASSFSGYQPQHF.

The CDR3 nucleotides read TGCAGCGTTGAAGATCCCACTCTCAATGAGCAGTTCTTC. Protein product: CSVEDPTLNEQFF. V gene TRBV29-1 combines with J gene TRBJ2-1; D is unclear. The germline V and J ends were trimmed by 0 bases and 6 bases, with 9 bases remaining between them. This CDR3 has 13 amino acids. CDR1 and CDR2 (germline): SQVTM, ANQGSEA.

The chain combines TRBV9 with TRBJ2-7; 10 bases fit TRBD2. This CDR3 is built from 18 residues. The trim removed 4 bases at V and 2 bases at J, leaving 15 bases unmatched. In germline, CDR1 is SGDLS, CDR2 YYNGEE. The CDR3 DNA is TGTGCCAGCAGCCCACGCTCCCCGGGACTAGCGTCGCCCTACGAGCAGTACTTC. Translating it yields CASSPRSPGLASPYEQYF.

The rearrangement links TRBV18 to TRBJ1-2; 7 bases fit TRBD1. The CDR3 runs to 15 residues. From germline, CDR1 is KGHSH and CDR2 LQKENI. The ends lost 2 bases at V and 0 bases at J; junction bases unmatched: 3. CDR3 sequence: CASSPMTGTNYGYTF. CDR3 coding DNA: TGTGCCAGCTCACCAATGACAGGGACTAACTATGGCTACACCTTC.

The rearrangement joins TRBV11-2 to TRBJ2-7; 11 bases match TRBD2. The length of the CDR3 is 15 residues. The V and J ends lost 5 bases and 4 bases, in that order; junction bases with no gene match: 7. Germline assignment: CDR1 SGHAT and CDR2 FQNNGV. This CDR3 reads CASSTNSGGAYEQYF. In DNA form, the CDR3 reads TGTGCCAGCAGCACCAATAGCGGGGGGGCTTACGAGCAGTACTTC.

This chain joins TRBV11-2 and TRBJ2-7, with 9 bases fitting TRBD1. Germline assignment: CDR1 SGHAT and CDR2 FQNNGV. With 3 bases clipped from V and 2 bases from J, the junction kept 2 bases outside the gene matches. This CDR3 is 14 amino acids long. CDR3 region: CASSLDRGAYEQYF. CDR3 nucleotide sequence: TGTGCCAGCAGCTTGGACAGGGGAGCCTACGAGCAGTACTTC.

The chain joins TRBV9 to TRBJ2-2; TRBD2 matches 9 bases. With 3 bases clipped from V and 3 bases from J, the junction kept 6 bases outside the gene matches. The CDR3 loop spans 16 amino acids. Germline CDR1 reads SGDLS; CDR2 reads YYNGEE. Here the CDR3 reads CASSGSSGDYTGELFF. The CDR3 DNA reads as TGTGCCAGCAGCGGATCTAGCGGGGACTACACCGGGGAGCTGTTTTTT.

This clone came up once. The rearrangement uses TRBV28 and TRBJ2-4, with 11 nucleotides matching TRBD2. The CDR3 extends over 16 amino acids. V dropped 1 base and J dropped 5; count of bases not matched to a gene: 4. Germline-derived CDR1 and CDR2 are MDHEN and SYDVKM. The CDR3 DNA reads as TGTGCCAGCAGTTTATTCGGGACTAGCGGTCAAAACATTCAGTACTTC. Its translation is CASSLFGTSGQNIQYF.